This TCR beta chain was obtained from a study of cytomegalovirus exposure and HLA in healthy donors listed by TCRdb under 2017. Broadly, across the study: An earlier analysis of 587 of the donors reported about 250 Gb of sequence data and 120 million or so unique TCR beta sequences from approximately 180 million T cells. About 300 gigabases of sequencing data and around 85 million unique TCR sequences made up an early release that covered approximately 700 HLA-typed donors. Among the 398 genotyped donors, approximately 76% belonged to the genetic ancestry cluster associated with self-reported Caucasian donors. The study aimed to test whether signatures of past pathogen exposure could be identified by cataloging public T cell receptors. The study profiled the T cell repertoires of more than 500 subjects by immunosequencing and related them to cytomegalovirus serostatus. In addition to the first cohort of about 650 subjects, a separate validation cohort of 100 to 150 different subjects was used. The study combined high-throughput TCR immunosequencing, statistical association of individual TCRs with disease status, and machine learning to predict cytomegalovirus infection status. To study patterns of TCR occurrence, a later analysis re-analyzed previously published TCR beta repertoires from 600 to 750 donors and added high-resolution HLA genotyping. In the later analysis, no new phenotypic data were used to find candidate immune exposures; instead, reliance was placed on TCR beta sequences and their occurrence across donors. To decide whether each TCR beta V gene segment behaved as functional or pseudogenic, an earlier analysis of several hundred of the donors relied on high-throughput TCR beta sequencing. Donor age, sex, ethnicity and CMV serostatus were compiled together with the repertoire data. A later genetic analysis used genome-wide SNP genotypes for about three fifths of the 666 donors, treating that subset as a discovery cohort. All discovery cohort repertoires had been generated using a single sequencing platform. HLA typing included class I and class II loci at four-digit resolution. The number of typed donors differed by locus: 629-630 for A, B, C, DRB1 and DQB1; approximately 520 for DQA1; 606 for DPA1; and roughly 470 for DPB1. Because of strong linkage in the cohort, five DR-DQ haplotypes were treated as single units for association and clustering. Across around 400 genotyped donors of the cohort, an average of about 240,000 unique TCR beta nucleotide sequences per donor were sequenced, and 15% to 20% of those sequences were non-productive. On the study overall, not on this receptor specifically: A later analysis found that most CMV-associated TCR beta chains appeared HLA-restricted, with HLA associations seemingly driven largely by CMV exposure. A further reported finding was that TCR beta sequences accurately predicted the HLA-A and HLA-B alleles for most subjects in the first cohort. The authors suggested that the approach could potentially be generalized to other disease states and immunological phenotypes. The cohort was sequenced for TCR beta chains only, and without alpha or paired-chain data the features that could be detected were limited. Linkage disequilibrium might explain the correlated functional status among segregating V segments, but an unknown experimental factor could not be ruled out. In a later genetic analysis, a missense DCLRE1C variant was associated with V-gene and J-gene trimming of TCR beta chains, and the association was replicated in an independent cohort. When HLA alleles, especially DR and DQ, strongly co-occurred, TCR associations were difficult to assign to individual alleles. Most TCR sequences were seen in very few donors, while some public TCRs were found in many individuals. A cluster of highly shared sequence variants was judged likely to represent a technical artifact of the sequencing pipeline. In vitro tests confirmed that a few of the cytomegalovirus-associated TCR beta chains recognize cytomegalovirus antigens. CMV serostatus was the only immune exposure information available for the cohort. A later genetic analysis reported fewer N-insertions in productive TCRs among donors in an Asian-associated ancestry cluster than the roughly 700-donor mean. In the study, around 150 TCR beta chains were listed as associated with cytomegalovirus. Some IMGT-functional V segments, including TRBV6-2 and TRBV6-3, could not be told apart with the 87-base-pair reads, so those segments were excluded. A later analysis found that HLA-associated TCR beta chains were more clonally expanded and had lower generation probabilities than equally common non-associated chains. Because some donors lacked HLA typing at each locus, the association tests relied only on the typed subset. Several of the top co-occurrence clusters appeared to be linked to parvovirus B19, influenza, CMV and Epstein-Barr virus, according to a later analysis. Because counts were too low, some 17 rarely observed V segments, including chromosome 9 orphons, were excluded from the earlier analysis of 587 of the donors. A later analysis found that TCR association rates varied across HLA loci, with DRB1 alleles showing the most associated TCRs and HLA-C alleles the fewest. An earlier analysis of 587 of the donors showed that most TCR beta V segments appeared in productive rearrangements either about 87% or about 30% of the time, which broadly matched IMGT annotations. The classifier was reported to diagnose cytomegalovirus status with high specificity and sensitivity in both the original cohort and the validation cohort. At a false discovery rate of 0.05, a later analysis linked under 20,000 TCR beta sequences to specific HLA alleles. Roughly uniform sequencing depth across donors was assumed in presence/absence analyses, although this assumption may not hold.

Receptors were amplified or captured by the immunoSEQ multiplex PCR assay. A mixture of 60 forward primers for TCR Vbeta segments and 13 reverse primers for TCR Jbeta segments was used in the multiplex PCR. The CDR3 region of rearranged TCR beta genes was amplified from genomic DNA by a multiplex PCR assay. Amplified TCR beta libraries were sequenced as 87-base-pair reads on the Illumina HiSeq System. The original pipeline was this. A later analysis tallied 75 million to 95 million unique TCR beta chains across the 610 or so repertoires, and some 10 million of those chains were shared by two or more donors. To remove PCR and sequencing errors, raw reads were error-corrected and collapsed into unique sequences using a nearest-neighbor algorithm that merged closely related sequences. V, D and J gene segments were assigned by aligning CDR3 sequences to IMGT reference sequences. Each retained sequence needed at least a six-nucleotide match to both a V gene segment and a J gene segment. A rearrangement counted as productive if the CDR3 had no stop codons and remained in frame with V and J, and every other rearrangement counted as non-productive. Following IMGT convention, CDR3 was defined as the stretch from the second conserved V-encoded cysteine up to the conserved J-encoded phenylalanine. The earlier analysis of 587 of the donors excluded sequences that lacked an unambiguous match to a single V gene segment. In an earlier analysis of some 590 of the donors, a V segment was called functional when productive rearrangements were above 56.7%, and segregating when the standard deviation between donors exceeded 5%. A statistical classification framework was built for diagnosing cytomegalovirus status from the catalog of TCR beta chain sequences. V and J gene assignment, in a later analysis, came from comparing TCR nucleotide sequences with IMGT/GENE-DB human TR gene sequences. In a later analysis, CDR3 sequences and most-parsimonious VDJ recombination scenarios were assigned using the TCRdist pipeline. In a later analysis, each TCR beta chain was defined by its CDR3 amino acid sequence together with its V-gene family, and reads without a unique V-gene family were excluded. In a later analysis, fewer than 600 highly shared, low-generation-probability nucleotide sequences were removed to address suspected cross-contamination and a sequencing artifact. In a later analysis, a clonal expansion index was calculated for each public chain from normalized within-repertoire ranks of inferred template counts. Generation probabilities in a later analysis came from a VDJ recombination model fitted to out-of-frame rearrangements, and those results were checked against IGoR. In a later analysis, hypergeometric tests were used to score TCR-TCR, TCR-HLA and TCR-CMV co-occurrence, with a repertoire-size bias correction applied to TCR pairs. To estimate false discovery rates, a later analysis permuted the HLA or CMV assignments 20 times. In a later analysis, co-occurring TCRs were grouped using DBSCAN, with TCRdist sequence similarity added in when clustering inside HLA-allele-positive subsets. Co-occurrence clustering excluded repertoires with fewer than 30,000 or more than 120,000 public chains, plus five with anomalous nucleotide sharing. TCRdb provides this immuneACCESS table in a form limited to in-frame rearrangements. Some clones are lacking; in checked studies, under half of them reflect an unresolved V gene, and why the rest are absent is not known. That table furnishes V, J and clone size, whereas the DNA furnished D and trimming. The sample contains about 120,000 clones, approximately 80% of them found a single time. The ten largest clonotypes hold 2% to 2.5% of the sample.

About this clone itself: What antigen it recognizes has not been identified. The record has no base qualities; no much larger clone is one base away.

The cohort consisted of hundreds of healthy bone marrow donors. At the time of sampling, every cohort member was nominally healthy, though immune exposures that went unrecorded were likely present. The donor tested CMV seronegative and was one of the 352 seronegative cohort members. Every donor gave a peripheral blood sample, and the peripheral blood mononuclear cells from that sample were used for TCR beta sequencing. The Qiagen DNeasy Blood Extraction Kit was used to extract genomic DNA from the blood cell samples. CDR1 SGHTA and CDR2 FQGTGA were looked up in the germline V gene. Relative to germline, V is 3 bases shorter and J is 2 bases shorter, with 7 bases between their ends. The cysteine opens and the phenylalanine closes a CDR3 of 14 amino acids. Here the CDR3 DNA is all that survives: 42 bases in frame from base 1.

The TCR originated in a man aged 18 to 29 in good health and CMV-seronegative. The material sequenced was PBMCs. This sequence uses TRBV7-3 and TRBJ2-2; the D gene is perhaps TRBD2, on 6 matching bases. The CDR3 corresponds to CASSLGGNTGELFF. The nucleotides are TGTGCCAGCAGCTTGGGAGGAAACACCGGGGAGCTGTTTTTT.